Each of the 3 T cell receptor beta chains below was sequenced from the same sample in a study of radiation and T cells in renal cell carcinoma. Sequencing used immunoSEQ multiplex PCR; TCRdb keeps in-frame clones, though not all of them. Among some 120,000 clones listed, around 83% were seen once. Described time point: baseline pretreatment blood. The treatment was: 15 Gy SBRT to primary tumor, nephrectomy 4 weeks later. The source was blood, collected from a patient whose treatment included radiotherapy and nephrectomy. The origin of the receptors is a woman aged 55 to 70 with renal cell carcinoma.

The gene calls are TRBV5-1 and TRBJ2-7; 7 bases are shared with TRBD2. Germline CDR1 reads SGHRS; CDR2 reads YFSETQ. The CDR3 contains 15 residues. The ends lost 2 bases at V and 5 bases at J; junction bases unmatched: 10. The CDR3 coding sequence is TGCGCCAGCAGCTTTACCGGGAGGAACCTGAACGAGCAGTACTTC. The encoded protein is CASSFTGRNLNEQYF.

The CDR3 is CASSWGADTQYF. The CDR3 DNA reads as TGCGCCAGCAGCTGGGGGGCGGATACGCAGTATTTT. The V gene is TRBV5-1, the J gene TRBJ2-3, with D perhaps given as TRBD1 or TRBD2 (6 bases each). The CDR3 spans 12 residues. V dropped 3 bases and J dropped 6 bases, with 8 bases sitting between them. Germline lookup yields CDR1 SGHRS and CDR2 YFSETQ.

V is TRBV18 and J is TRBJ1-4, with TRBD1 matching 8 bases. The V gene end was trimmed by 2 bases and the J gene end by 8 bases; junction bases not matched to a gene: 7. The CDR3 totals 15 residues. Germline V lookup: CDR1 KGHSH, CDR2 LQKENI. This CDR3 is CASSPRTGRGEKLFF. CDR3 nucleotide sequence: TGTGCCAGCTCACCAAGGACAGGGAGAGGAGAAAAACTGTTTTTT.